The 5 T cell receptor beta chains given below trace back to one sample, sequenced in a study of blood T cell repertoires in COVID-19. TCRdb keeps only in-frame clones here, not all; method: immunoSEQ multiplex PCR. The sample yields over 100,000 clones, around 80% seen once. Sequenced: peripheral blood. These receptors all stem from a woman aged 55-70 years with acute or convalescent COVID-19.

This chain connects TRBV19 to TRBJ1-1, with TRBD1 matching over 7 bases. The CDR3 extends over 13 amino acids. Germline V gives CDR1 LNHDA, CDR2 SQIVND (reference sequence). V lost 4 bases and J lost 5; bases outside the gene matches: 4. CDR3 protein: CASSRTGRTEAFF. The DNA of the CDR3 is TGTGCCAGTAGTAGGACAGGCAGAACTGAAGCTTTCTTT.

This rearrangement joins TRBV7-2 to TRBJ1-2; no definite D call. Germline-derived CDR1 and CDR2 are SGHTA and FQGNSA. The V gene lost 5 bases and the J gene lost 6 bases, with 22 bases spanning the gap. The CDR3 loop spans 16 amino acids. The CDR3 DNA reads TGTGCCAGCAGCCCCGCAGTTAGCGGCCGGGGAAATGGCTACACCTTC. Its translation: CASSPAVSGRGNGYTF.

The V gene is TRBV11-2, the J gene TRBJ1-1; no firm D call. Trimming pared 5 bases from V and 5 bases from J, leaving 12 bases between. Germline V lookup: CDR1 SGHAT, CDR2 FQNNGV. CDR3 length equals 13 residues. CDR3 coding DNA: TGTGCCAGCAGCCCTCTGATGCGGACTGAAGCTTTCTTT. As protein: CASSPLMRTEAFF.

This chain's CDR3 is CSVEQSGVYGYTF. CDR3 DNA: TGCAGCGTTGAACAATCGGGAGTTTATGGCTACACCTTC. The chain couples TRBV29-1 to TRBJ1-2; D is unresolved. Germline CDR1 SQVTM, CDR2 ANQGSEA. Between the trimmed V and J ends, which lost 2 bases and 5 bases, there was a span of 12 bases. The CDR3 consists of 13 residues. The variable domain in full, with the rest retrieved from reference TRBV29-1 and TRBJ1-2, is SAVISQKPSRDICQRGTSLTIQCQVDSQVTMMFWYRQQPGQSLTLIATANQGSEATYESGFVIDKFPISRPNLTFSTLTVSNMSPEDSSIYLCSVEQSGVYGYTFGSGTRLTVV.

This clone has a single count. The chain carries TRBV30 and TRBJ1-1; the D is unclear. Trimming cost V 2 bases and J 1 base, with 8 bases left between them. The CDR3 is 13 residues long. The germline V gene has CDR1 GTSNPN and CDR2 SVGIG (reference sequence). CDR3 nucleotides: TGTGCCTGGAGTACCTCAGGGAACACTGAAGCTTTCTTT. It yields the protein CAWSTSGNTEAFF.